This T cell receptor beta chain appears in the sequencing data of a study of T-cell memory formation after mild COVID-19. From germline, CDR1 is LNHNV and CDR2 YYDKDF (reference sequence). V was trimmed by 5 bases and J by 1 base, leaving 12 bases between them. This CDR3 contains 15 residues. MiXCR, run by TCRdb on the 5' RACE reads, gives a single entry per CDR3 protein. The table shows hundreds of thousands of distinct CDR3 sequences, with less than 25% occurring only once. The sequence came from an adult woman who had mild COVID-19 (a few samples of this study predate the infection). Cell type and time point are not known. The chain combines TRBV15 with TRBJ1-5; the D gene is possibly TRBD1 (5 bases). The sequencing sample was made of PBMCs or a T cell subset sorted from them (not recorded which). The CDR3 DNA reads as TGTGCCACCAGCTGGGGGATGGGAAGCAATCAGCCCCAGCATTTT. This codes for CATSWGMGSNQPQHF.